The source of this TCR beta chain is a study of spatial heterogeneity in lung cancer. In the study overall: A total of around 72 untreated early-stage non-small cell lung cancer patients served as donors. Detected beta-chain sequences consistently exceeded alpha-chain sequences.

Time point reported: blood at routine non-recurrence follow-up after resection. Tumor, nontumor lung or frozen PBMC supplied whole RNA, sequenced without sorting. Every individual TCR cDNA molecule carried its own unique molecular identifier, which allowed correction of PCR and sequencing errors. TCRdb reanalysed the 5' RACE reads using MiXCR and keeps one entry per CDR3 protein. The top ten hold about 38% of the sample, which has under 20,000 distinct CDR3 sequences, more than 8% seen once. The sample holds many counts of this clonotype. The germline CDR1 and CDR2 sequences are WSHSY and SAAADI. The V and J ends lost 2 bases and 7 bases, in that order; junction bases with no gene match: 10. The CDR3 length is 16 residues.

The material sequenced was PBMCs, taken at follow-up. The clonotype was recovered from a female donor with early-stage non-small cell lung cancer. V and J are TRBV10-2 and TRBJ1-2; 10 positions agree with TRBD1. This CDR3 reads CASSERFPGQGPGYTF. Written as DNA, the CDR3 is TGCGCCAGCAGTGAGCGCTTTCCGGGACAGGGGCCTGGCTACACCTTC.